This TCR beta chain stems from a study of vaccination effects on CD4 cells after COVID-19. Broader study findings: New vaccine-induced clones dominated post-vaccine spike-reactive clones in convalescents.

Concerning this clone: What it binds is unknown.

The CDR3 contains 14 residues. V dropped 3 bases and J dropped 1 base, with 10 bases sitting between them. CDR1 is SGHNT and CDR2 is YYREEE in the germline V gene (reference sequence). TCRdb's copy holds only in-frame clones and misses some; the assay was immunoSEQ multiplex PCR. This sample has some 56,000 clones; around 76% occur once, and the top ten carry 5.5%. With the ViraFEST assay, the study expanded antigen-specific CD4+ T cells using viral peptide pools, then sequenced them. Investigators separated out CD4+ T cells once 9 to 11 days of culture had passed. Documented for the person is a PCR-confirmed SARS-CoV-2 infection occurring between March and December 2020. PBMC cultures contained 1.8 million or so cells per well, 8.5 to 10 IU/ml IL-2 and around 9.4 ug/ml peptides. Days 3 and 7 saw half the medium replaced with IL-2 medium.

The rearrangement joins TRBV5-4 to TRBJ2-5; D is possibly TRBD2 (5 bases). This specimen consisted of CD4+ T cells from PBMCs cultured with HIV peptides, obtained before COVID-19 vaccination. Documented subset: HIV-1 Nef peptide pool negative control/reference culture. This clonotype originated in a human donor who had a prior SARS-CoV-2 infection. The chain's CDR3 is CASSSERIQETQYF. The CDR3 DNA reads TGTGCCAGCAGCTCAGAGCGGATCCAAGAGACCCAGTACTTC.